This TCR beta chain was observed in a study of blood T cell repertoires in COVID-19. As for the study in general: COVID-19 samples, acute and convalescent, were from the United States, Italy and Spain.

As processed by the authors: Reference gene primer amplification yielded estimated nucleated cell counts. The table came from immunoSEQ multiplex PCR; TCRdb's copy has only in-frame clones and leaves some out. Clone size and V and J calls were adopted from that table, with D and trimming inferred from the DNA. The sample has about 150,000 clones, 70% to 90% seen once. Seattle-derived patients entered the study during active infection and were followed longitudinally. V was pared by 8 bases and J by 5 bases, with 18 bases between. This CDR3 region has 13 residues. The germline gives CDR1 SQVTM, CDR2 ANQGSEA.

This sequence was found in a man aged 55 to 70 with COVID-19, enrolled during active disease. The chain couples TRBV29-1 to TRBJ1-1; D not resolved. Sequencing was performed on peripheral blood. The CDR3 protein is CSSRTGGSTEAFF. CDR3 coding DNA: TGCAGCTCTCGAACCGGAGGGAGTACTGAAGCTTTCTTT.